This TCR beta chain was identified in a study of T cells after yellow fever vaccination. The study, taken as a whole, reports: There was a possibility that FACS-sorted repertoires contained abundant clonotypes contaminating from the bulk population. The CD4 and CD8 compartments had a small share of their clonotypes in common.

Points on this clonotype: Its antigen remains unidentified.

This CDR3 spans 15 amino acids. V was shortened by 2 bases and J by 1 base, with 13 bases between the two germline ends. Germline V gene sequence: CDR1 GTSNPN, CDR2 SVGIG (reference sequence). The authors made TCR cDNA by 5'RACE template switching, adding a universal primer site and UMIs. TCRdb reanalysed the 5' RACE reads using MiXCR and keeps one entry per CDR3 protein. In the table there are 500,000 to 650,000 distinct CDR3 sequences, around an eighth of which are singletons. The sequenced sample was PBMCs, obtained on the day of the yellow fever booster vaccination. The gene calls are TRBV30 and TRBJ2-3; no reliable D call. The sequence was collected from a man between 25 and 39 years old who received the YFV17D yellow fever vaccine. The CDR3 reads CAWSIKGRGTDTQYF. CDR3 coding DNA: TGTGCCTGGAGTATCAAGGGTCGGGGCACAGATACGCAGTATTTT.